Each of the 20 T cell receptor beta chains below was sequenced from the same sample in a study of T cells in Graves' hyperthyroidism and ophthalmopathy. RNA transcripts gave rise to amplified TCR beta CDR3 regions. First-round RT-PCR with HTBI primers amplified the TCR CDR3 region. TCRdb processed the multiplex PCR reads anew with MiXCR; each CDR3 protein has one entry. The sample shows approximately 530,000 distinct CDR3 sequences, roughly 17% of them seen only once. Sequencing used blood. The source is a woman aged 18-29 years with Graves' hyperthyroidism.

The chain has TRBV30 and TRBJ1-4, with TRBD1 matching 8 bases. Trimming removed 3 bases from V and 5 bases from J; junction bases left unmatched: 8. The CDR3 runs to 15 residues. Germline assignment: CDR1 GTSNPN and CDR2 SVGIG (reference sequence). CDR3 loop: CAWRNRDRSNEKLFF. CDR3 bases: TGTGCCTGGAGGAATCGGGACAGGTCGAATGAAAAACTGTTTTTT.

The CDR3 bases are TGCAGCGTTGAAAAAAGGAACACCGGGGAGCTGTTTTTT. Protein sequence: CSVEKRNTGELFF. J is TRBJ2-2 and V is TRBV29-1; no clear D gene. V was shortened by 2 bases and J by 1 base, with 5 bases between the two germline ends. Per the germline V gene, CDR1 is SQVTM and CDR2 is ANQGSEA. The CDR3 length is 13 residues.

CDR3 nucleotides: TGTGCCAGCAGTTGCTCGGGACAGCCCTACAATGAGCAGTTCTTC. Its protein is CASSCSGQPYNEQFF. The V gene is TRBV6-5, the J gene TRBJ2-1, with 7 bases aligning to TRBD1. The germline CDR1 and CDR2 sequences are MNHEY and SVGAGI. V lost 4 bases, J lost 2 bases, and 5 bases stayed unmatched. This CDR3 has 15 residues.

This clonotype was seen at least ten times. This chain links TRBV20-1 with TRBJ2-7; the match to TRBD1 covers 7 bases. Germline assignment: CDR1 DFQATT and CDR2 SNEGSKA (reference sequence). Trimming at V came to 4 bases and at J to 0 bases, leaving 6 bases not matched to a gene. The CDR3 covers 14 residues. The CDR3 DNA follows: TGCAGTGCTAAAAGACAGGGTCCCTCCTACGAGCAGTACTTC. Its protein product is CSAKRQGPSYEQYF.

This chain connects TRBV18 to TRBJ2-5; D might be TRBD1 or TRBD2, each matching 5 bases. The V gene's germline CDR1 is KGHSH and CDR2 LQKENI. CDR3 length equals 14 residues. Deletions cut 1 base from V and 3 bases from J, with 9 bases between. CDR3 sequence (DNA): TGTGCCAGCTCACCACAGGGACCAAAAGAGACCCAGTACTTC. Its translation is CASSPQGPKETQYF.

This clonotype was observed a single time. The chain is built from TRBV28 and TRBJ2-3, with 12 positions matching TRBD2. This CDR3 has 18 amino acids. Germline loops: CDR1 MDHEN, CDR2 SYDVKM. Trimming at V came to 4 bases and at J to 4 bases, leaving 12 bases not matched to a gene. The CDR3 coding sequence is TGTGCCAGCAGTTCACCCCCGAGACTAGCGGGAGTAGCAGATACGCAGTATTTT. Translated, it gives CASSSPPRLAGVADTQYF.

This chain links TRBV3-1 with TRBJ2-3; D is ambiguous. The CDR3 has 15 amino acids. Germline V gene lookup returns CDR1 LGHDT and CDR2 YNNKEL (reference sequence). The V end was cut by 0 bases, the J end by 2 bases, with 9 bases between. CDR3 protein: CASSQDPRTTDTQYF. As DNA, the CDR3 is TGTGCCAGCAGCCAAGATCCGCGGACCACAGATACGCAGTATTTT.

Worth noting for this clonotype: A much larger clone differs from this one at a single base, so this may be a read error. V and J are TRBV7-3 and TRBJ2-3; D might be TRBD2 (7 bases). The CDR3 covers 13 residues. The V gene's germline CDR1 is SGHTA and CDR2 FQGTGA. The CDR3 sequence is CVSSWGGPDTQYF. The CDR3 region has the DNA TGTGTCAGCAGCTGGGGGGGGCCGGATACGCAGTATTTT.

This clonotype was detected ten times or more. The rearrangement uses TRBV6-5 and TRBJ2-3; D is possibly TRBD1 (6 bases). V was shortened by 0 bases and J by 0 bases, with 10 bases between the two germline ends. The CDR3 spans 16 residues. Germline lookup yields CDR1 MNHEY and CDR2 SVGAGI. In DNA, the CDR3 is TGTGCCAGCAGTTACTCGGGGACACACAGCACAGATACGCAGTATTTT. It encodes CASSYSGTHSTDTQYF.

This clonotype came up many times. The chain employs TRBV12-3 or TRBV12-4 and TRBJ1-3; D call uncertain. The V end lost 10 bases, the J end lost 2 bases, and 9 bases lay between the germline ends. The CDR3 is 12 residues long. The CDR3 reads CANGRPGNTIYF. CDR3 sequence (DNA): TGTGCCAACGGACGGCCTGGAAACACCATATATTTT.

This clonotype appeared many times. The chain recombines TRBV20-1 with TRBJ1-1, with D possibly being TRBD1 (5 bases). The CDR3 extends over 15 amino acids. Trimming took 3 bases from V and 3 from J, leaving 17 bases between them. CDR1 is DFQATT and CDR2 is SNEGSKA in the germline V gene (reference sequence). Written as DNA, the CDR3 is TGCAGTGCTAGTGGTGGGGGGTCGCCGGACACTGAAGCTTTCTTT. Translation: CSASGGGSPDTEAFF.

The chain recombines TRBV12-3 or TRBV12-4 with TRBJ1-5; TRBD1 matches at 9 bases. The CDR3 is 14 amino acids. J lost 6 bases, V lost 6 bases, and 6 bases had no gene match. CDR3 sequence (DNA): TGTGCCAGCAGCGCCGGGACAGGGCCTCAGCCCCAGCATTTT. Translated, it gives CASSAGTGPQPQHF.

This clonotype was seen a handful of times. V usage is TRBV10-1 and J usage is TRBJ2-3; TRBD2 might be the D (6 bases). There are 15 residues in the CDR3. The V end lost 2 bases, the J end lost 7 bases, and 16 bases lay between the germline ends. Germline V gene lookup returns CDR1 WNHNN and CDR2 SYGVQD (reference sequence). The CDR3 DNA follows: TGCGCCAGCAGTGAGCGCCTTCTTAGCGGTTATACGCAGTATTTT. It yields the protein CASSERLLSGYTQYF.

The CDR3 region is CASSVGRTSGNQETQYF. In nucleotides, the CDR3 is TGTGCCAGCAGCGTAGGTAGGACTAGCGGAAATCAAGAGACCCAGTACTTC. The chain recombines TRBV9 with TRBJ2-5; 10 bases fit TRBD2. V lost 0 bases and J lost 2; bases outside the gene matches: 7. CDR3 length: 17 residues. Germline V gene lookup returns CDR1 SGDLS and CDR2 YYNGEE.

This clonotype has ten or more counts. V is TRBV5-6 and J is TRBJ1-1; D perhaps matches TRBD1 (5 bases). V was clipped by 4 bases and J by 0 bases, with 19 bases between them. Germline values: CDR1 SGHDT, CDR2 YYEEEE. This CDR3 contains 17 residues. Here the CDR3 reads CASSRRHQGFVNTEAFF. In DNA, the CDR3 is TGTGCCAGCAGCAGAAGGCACCAGGGTTTCGTGAACACTGAAGCTTTCTTT.

This clonotype was found a few times. This chain links TRBV15 with TRBJ2-1; a possible D gene is TRBD2 (5 bases). The CDR3 has 16 residues. Trimming pared 0 bases from V and 6 bases from J, leaving 15 bases between. The germline gives CDR1 LNHNV, CDR2 YYDKDF (reference sequence). CDR3 in amino acids: CATSRDSESGINEQFF. The CDR3 DNA follows: TGTGCCACCAGCAGAGATAGCGAATCCGGAATCAATGAGCAGTTCTTC.

This clonotype was observed at least ten times. The DNA of the CDR3 is TGTGCCAGCAGCCAAGCGGGACCGGACTACGAGCAGTACTTC. Encoded protein: CASSQAGPDYEQYF. The gene calls are TRBV3-1 and TRBJ2-7; D is tentatively TRBD1 or TRBD2 (5 bases each). V lost 1 base and J 3 bases, leaving 10 bases between the germline ends. Germline loops: CDR1 LGHDT, CDR2 YNNKEL (reference sequence). This CDR3 has 14 residues.

There are a few counts of this clonotype. The genes are TRBV20-1 and TRBJ1-5, with D unresolved. Germline CDR1 reads DFQATT; CDR2 reads SNEGSKA (reference sequence). This CDR3 spans 14 amino acids. Trimming left V 2 bases short and J 0 bases short, with 8 bases between. CDR3: CSARREYSNQPQHF. As DNA, the CDR3 is TGCAGTGCTAGAAGAGAGTATAGCAATCAGCCCCAGCATTTT.

This clonotype was recorded many times. The gene calls are TRBV28 and TRBJ2-1; 7 bases are a match to TRBD2. Germline V CDR1 and CDR2: MDHEN, SYDVKM. CDR3 size: 15 residues. V was clipped by 4 bases and J by 6 bases; unmatched bases: 9. The CDR3 loop reads CASSSLAEEFNEQFF. The CDR3 coding sequence is TGTGCCAGCAGTTCCCTAGCGGAGGAGTTCAATGAGCAGTTCTTC.

In its sample, this clonotype was seen many times. The chain has TRBV6-2 or TRBV6-3 and TRBJ2-1, with 8 bases aligning to TRBD2. CDR3 length: 16 residues. V gave up 8 bases and J gave up 5 bases; unmatched junction bases: 14. Per the germline V gene, CDR1 is MNHEY and CDR2 is SVGEGT. CDR3 coding DNA: TGTGCCAGCTCTGACGGGGCGGGAGGAGCCAACAATGAGCAGTTCTTC. Protein sequence: CASSDGAGGANNEQFF.